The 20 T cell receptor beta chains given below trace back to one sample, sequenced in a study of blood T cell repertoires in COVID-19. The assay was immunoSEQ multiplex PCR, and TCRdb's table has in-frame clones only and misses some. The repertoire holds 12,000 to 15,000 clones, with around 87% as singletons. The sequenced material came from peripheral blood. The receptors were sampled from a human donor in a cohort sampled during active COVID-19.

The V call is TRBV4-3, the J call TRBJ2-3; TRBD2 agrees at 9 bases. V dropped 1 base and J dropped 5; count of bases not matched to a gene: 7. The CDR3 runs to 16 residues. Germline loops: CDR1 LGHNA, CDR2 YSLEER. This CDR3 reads CASSQVVAGVGDTQYF. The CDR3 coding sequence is TGCGCCAGCAGCCAAGTAGTAGCGGGAGTAGGAGATACGCAGTATTTT.

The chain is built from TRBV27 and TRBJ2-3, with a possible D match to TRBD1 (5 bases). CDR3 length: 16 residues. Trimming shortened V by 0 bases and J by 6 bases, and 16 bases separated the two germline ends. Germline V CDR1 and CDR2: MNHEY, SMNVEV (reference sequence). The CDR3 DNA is TGTGCCAGCAGTTTATCGAGAGCAGGGTTAAAGGATACGCAGTATTTT. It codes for CASSLSRAGLKDTQYF.

In nucleotides, the CDR3 is TGCGCCAGCAGCTTTGCAGGAACCGGGGAGCTGTTTTTT. It translates to CASSFAGTGELFF. V gene TRBV5-1 combines with J gene TRBJ2-2; D gene uncertain. This CDR3 region has 13 residues. The V end was cut by 2 bases, the J end by 5 bases, with 7 bases between. CDR1 and CDR2 from the germline V gene are SGHRS and YFSETQ.

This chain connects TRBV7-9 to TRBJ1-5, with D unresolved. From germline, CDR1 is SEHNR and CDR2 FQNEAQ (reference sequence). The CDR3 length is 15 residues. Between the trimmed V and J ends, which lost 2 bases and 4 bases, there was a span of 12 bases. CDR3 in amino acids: CASSLFGTGNQPQHF. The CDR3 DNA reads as TGTGCCAGCAGCTTATTCGGAACGGGAAATCAGCCCCAGCATTTT.

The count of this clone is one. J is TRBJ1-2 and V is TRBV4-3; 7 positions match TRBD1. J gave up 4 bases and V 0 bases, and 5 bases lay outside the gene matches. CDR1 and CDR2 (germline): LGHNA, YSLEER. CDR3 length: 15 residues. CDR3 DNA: TGCGCCAGCAGCCAAGATGGGACAGCCTTCTATGGCTACACCTTC. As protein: CASSQDGTAFYGYTF.

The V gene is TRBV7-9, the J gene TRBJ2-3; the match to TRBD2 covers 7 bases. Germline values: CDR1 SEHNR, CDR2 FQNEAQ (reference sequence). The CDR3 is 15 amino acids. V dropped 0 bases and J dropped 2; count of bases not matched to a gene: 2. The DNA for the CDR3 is TGTGCCAGCAGCTTAGCGGGAGGGAACACAGATACGCAGTATTTT. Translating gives CASSLAGGNTDTQYF.

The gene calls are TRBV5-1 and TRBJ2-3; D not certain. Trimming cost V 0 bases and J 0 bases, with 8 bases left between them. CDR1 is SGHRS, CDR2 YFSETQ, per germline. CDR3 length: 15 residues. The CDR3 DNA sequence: TGCGCCAGCAGCTTGGAAGGCAGGAGCACAGATACGCAGTATTTT. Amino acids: CASSLEGRSTDTQYF. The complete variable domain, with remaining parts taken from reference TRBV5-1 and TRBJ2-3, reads KAGVTQTPRYLIKTRGQQVTLSCSPISGHRSVSWYQQTPGQGLQFLFEYFSETQRNKGNFPGRFSGRQFSNSRSEMNVSTLELGDSALYLCASSLEGRSTDTQYFGPGTRLTVL.

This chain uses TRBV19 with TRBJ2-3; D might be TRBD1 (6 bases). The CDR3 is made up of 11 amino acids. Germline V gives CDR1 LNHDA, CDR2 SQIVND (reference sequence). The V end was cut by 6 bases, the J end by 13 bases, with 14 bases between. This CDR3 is CASRRQEVEYF. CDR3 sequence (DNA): TGTGCCAGTAGAAGACAGGAGGTTGAGTATTTT.

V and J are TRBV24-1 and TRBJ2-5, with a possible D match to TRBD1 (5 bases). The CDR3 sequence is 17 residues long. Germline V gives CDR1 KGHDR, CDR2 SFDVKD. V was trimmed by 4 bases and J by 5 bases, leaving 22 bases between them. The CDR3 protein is CATSDPTDHFQEETQYF. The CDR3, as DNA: TGTGCCACCAGTGACCCGACAGACCATTTCCAAGAGGAGACCCAGTACTTC.

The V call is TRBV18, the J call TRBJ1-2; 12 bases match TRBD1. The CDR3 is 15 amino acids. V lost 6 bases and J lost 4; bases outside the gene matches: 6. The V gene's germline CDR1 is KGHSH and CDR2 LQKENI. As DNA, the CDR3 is TGTGCCAGCTCCCTCGGGACAGGGGGCGGCTATGGCTACACCTTC. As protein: CASSLGTGGGYGYTF. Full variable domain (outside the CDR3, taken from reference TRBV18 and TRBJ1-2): NAGVMQNPRHLVRRRGQEARLRCSPMKGHSHVYWYRQLPEEGLKFMVYLQKENIIDESGMPKERFSAEFPKEGPSILRIQQVVRGDSAAYFCASSLGTGGGYGYTFGSGTRLTVV.

The CDR3 loop is CASSLPVGNTEAFF. DNA of the CDR3: TGTGCCAGCAGTTTACCGGTGGGCAACACTGAAGCTTTCTTT. The chain employs TRBV28 and TRBJ1-1; no firm D call. CDR1 and CDR2 from the germline V gene are MDHEN and SYDVKM. The CDR3 totals 14 residues. With 2 bases removed from V and 2 bases from J, the gap between germline ends came to 9 bases. Together with reference TRBV28 and TRBJ1-1, the CDR3 gives the full variable domain: DVKVTQSSRYLVKRTGEKVFLECVQDMDHENMFWYRQDPGLGLRLIYFSYDVKMKEKGDIPEGYSVSREKKERFSLILESASTNQTSMYLCASSLPVGNTEAFFGQGTRLTVV.

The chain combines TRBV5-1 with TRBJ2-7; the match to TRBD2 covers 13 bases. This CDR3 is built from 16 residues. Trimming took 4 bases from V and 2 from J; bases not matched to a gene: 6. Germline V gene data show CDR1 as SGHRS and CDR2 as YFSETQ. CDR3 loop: CASSPGLAGSTYEQYF. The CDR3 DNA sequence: TGCGCCAGCAGCCCGGGACTAGCGGGGAGCACCTACGAGCAGTACTTC.

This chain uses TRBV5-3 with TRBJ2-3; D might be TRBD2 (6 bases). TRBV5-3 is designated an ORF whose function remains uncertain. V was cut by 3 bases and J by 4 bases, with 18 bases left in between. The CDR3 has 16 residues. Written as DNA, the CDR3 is TGTGCCAGAAGCTGGAGACCGACTAGACCCGCAGATACGCAGTATTTT. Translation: CARSWRPTRPADTQYF.

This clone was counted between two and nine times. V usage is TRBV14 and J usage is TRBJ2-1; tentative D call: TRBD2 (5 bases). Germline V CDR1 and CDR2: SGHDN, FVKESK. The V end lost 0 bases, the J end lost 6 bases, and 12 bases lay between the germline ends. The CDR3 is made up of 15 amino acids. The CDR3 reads CASSQDASWRNEQFF. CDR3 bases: TGTGCCAGCAGCCAAGATGCTAGCTGGCGCAATGAGCAGTTCTTC. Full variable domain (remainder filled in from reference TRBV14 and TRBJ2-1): EAGVTQFPSHSVIEKGQTVTLRCDPISGHDNLYWYRRVMGKEIKFLLHFVKESKQDESGMPNNRFLAERTGGTYSTLKVQPAELEDSGVYFCASSQDASWRNEQFFGPGTRLTVL.

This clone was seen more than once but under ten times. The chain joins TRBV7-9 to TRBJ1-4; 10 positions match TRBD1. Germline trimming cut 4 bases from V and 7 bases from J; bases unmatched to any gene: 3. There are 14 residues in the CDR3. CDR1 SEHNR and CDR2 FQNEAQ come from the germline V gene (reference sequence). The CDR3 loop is CASSWDRGGEKLFF. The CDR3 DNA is TGTGCCAGCAGCTGGGACAGGGGTGGTGAAAAACTGTTTTTT.

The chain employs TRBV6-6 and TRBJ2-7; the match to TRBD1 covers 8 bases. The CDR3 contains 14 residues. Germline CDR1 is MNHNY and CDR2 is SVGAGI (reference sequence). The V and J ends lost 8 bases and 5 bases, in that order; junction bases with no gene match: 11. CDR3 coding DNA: TGTGCCAGCTCCTCCGGACAGGGTCACCACGAGCAGTACTTC. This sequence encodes CASSSGQGHHEQYF.

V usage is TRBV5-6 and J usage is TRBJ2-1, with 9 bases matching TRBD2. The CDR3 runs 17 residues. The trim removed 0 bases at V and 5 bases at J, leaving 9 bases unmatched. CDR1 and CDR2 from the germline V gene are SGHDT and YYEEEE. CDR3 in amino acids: CASSLGWVAGDHNEQFF. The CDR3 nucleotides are TGTGCCAGCAGCTTGGGATGGGTAGCGGGAGACCACAATGAGCAGTTCTTC.

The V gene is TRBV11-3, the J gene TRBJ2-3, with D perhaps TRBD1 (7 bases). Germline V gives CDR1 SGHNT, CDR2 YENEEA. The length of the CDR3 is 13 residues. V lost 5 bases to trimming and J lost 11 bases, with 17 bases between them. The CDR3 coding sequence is TGTGCCAGCAGCCCCGGACAGGACGGGGGGCAGTATTTT. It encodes CASSPGQDGGQYF. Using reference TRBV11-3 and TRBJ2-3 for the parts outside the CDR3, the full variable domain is EAGVVQSPRYKIIEKKQPVAFWCNPISGHNTLYWYLQNLGQGPELLIRYENEEAVDDSQLPKDRFSAERLKGVDSTLKIQPAELGDSAVYLCASSPGQDGGQYFGPGTRLTVL.

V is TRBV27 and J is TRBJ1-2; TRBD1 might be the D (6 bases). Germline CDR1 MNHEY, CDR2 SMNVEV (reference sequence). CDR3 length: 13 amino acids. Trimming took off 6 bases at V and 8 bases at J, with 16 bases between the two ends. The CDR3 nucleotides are TGTGCCAGCAGGGATACACAGGGTGAAGGCTACACCTTC. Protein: CASRDTQGEGYTF.

The CDR3 reads CASSYSSGVQETQYF. CDR3 nucleotide sequence: TGTGCCAGCAGTTATTCTAGCGGGGTACAAGAGACCCAGTACTTC. The chain uses TRBV6-6 and TRBJ2-5, with 9 bases matching TRBD2. Germline V gene lookup returns CDR1 MNHNY and CDR2 SVGAGI (reference sequence). V shed 3 bases and J 2 bases; nucleotides not matched to a gene: 4. CDR3 length equals 15 residues.